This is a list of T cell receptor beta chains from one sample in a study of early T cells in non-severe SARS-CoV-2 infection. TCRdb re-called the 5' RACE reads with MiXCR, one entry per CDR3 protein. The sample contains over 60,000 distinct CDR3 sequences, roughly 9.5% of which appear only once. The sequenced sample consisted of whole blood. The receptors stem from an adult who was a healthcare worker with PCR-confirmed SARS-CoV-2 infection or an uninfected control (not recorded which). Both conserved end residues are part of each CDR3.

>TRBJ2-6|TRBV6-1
CASSEARGWDRGQTGANVLTF
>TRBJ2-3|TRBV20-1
CSARFLTRNGADTQYF
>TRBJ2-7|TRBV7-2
CASSPSGTGLGEQYF
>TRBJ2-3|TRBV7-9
CASSLGAGPLLSTDTQYF
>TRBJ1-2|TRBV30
CALNKLSHGYTF
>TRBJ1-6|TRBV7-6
CASSPPPDGNSPLHF
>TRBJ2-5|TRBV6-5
CASSIRERELETQYF
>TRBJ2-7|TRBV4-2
CASSQDMSGSAVAYEQYF
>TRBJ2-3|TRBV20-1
CSATEGGRADTQYF
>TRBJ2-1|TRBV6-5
CASSPQAGEVQFF
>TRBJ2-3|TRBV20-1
CSAIGLPSGTDTQYF
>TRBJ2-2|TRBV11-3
CASSLEGPLFGQNTGELFF
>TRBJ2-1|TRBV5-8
CASSLVLRTEQFF
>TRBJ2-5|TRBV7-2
CASSAEGQVLETQYF
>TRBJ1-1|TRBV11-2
CASSFTGGPEAFF
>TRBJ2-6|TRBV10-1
CASSESSGANVLTF
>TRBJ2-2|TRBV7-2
CASSLVGTGLAGELFF
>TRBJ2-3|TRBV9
CASSEDGFDTQYF
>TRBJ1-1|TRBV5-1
CASSHTGLGDTEAFF
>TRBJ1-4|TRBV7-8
CASSSHPPRANEKLFF
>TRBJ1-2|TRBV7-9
CASRRDRLPWTF
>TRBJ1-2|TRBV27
CASSLSNFEGGYTF
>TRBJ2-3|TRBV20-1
CSQVAGYTDTQYF
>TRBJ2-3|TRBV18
CASSPVRTDTQYF
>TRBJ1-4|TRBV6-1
CASKVGREGEKLFF
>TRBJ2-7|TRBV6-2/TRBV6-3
CASSYSRGTSGTEQYF
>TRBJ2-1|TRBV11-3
CASSSHQWGSGGQQFF
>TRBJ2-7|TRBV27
CASSPEVLGYEQYF
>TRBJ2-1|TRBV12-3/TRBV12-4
CASLSGTGSDEQFF
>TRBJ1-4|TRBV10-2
CASSGDSSREKLFF
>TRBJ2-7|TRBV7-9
CASSREVGEQYF